This entry lists 23 T cell receptor beta chains sequenced from one sample in a study of post-analysis software for immune sequencing data. Study-wide findings and caveats: Five or six TRBV segments, TRBV5-6, TRBV5-1 and TRBV20-1 among them, were found more frequent in patients than controls.

No antigen has been assigned to these receptors. Prepared libraries of TCR beta cDNA carried unique molecular identifiers. TCRdb itself ran the PCR reads through MiXCR, one entry per CDR3 protein. The profile covers 740,000 or so distinct CDR3 sequences, with approximately 57% appearing a single time and about 4.8% taken by the ten largest. Sequenced sample: blood. The receptors were gathered from a girl aged 5 to 17 with multiple sclerosis.

This chain joins TRBV3-1 and TRBJ2-7, with D possibly being TRBD1 or TRBD2 (5 bases each). This CDR3 has 14 amino acids. Trimming removed 0 bases from V and 2 bases from J, with 8 bases in between. Germline lookup yields CDR1 LGHDT and CDR2 YNNKEL (reference sequence). CDR3 sequence (DNA): TGTGCCAGCAGCCAAGAGAGGGGAACCTACGAGCAGTACTTC. This encodes CASSQERGTYEQYF.

The sample holds a few counts of this clonotype. The chain carries TRBV7-3 and TRBJ2-1; unclear D gene. V lost 5 bases and J lost 5, with 13 bases in between. Germline V gene lookup returns CDR1 SGHTA and CDR2 FQGTGA. The CDR3 has 14 amino acids. The CDR3 DNA is TGTGCCAGCAGCCCGAGTGTCTATCACAATGAGCAGTTCTTC. Translation gives CASSPSVYHNEQFF.

This clonotype has more than one count but fewer than ten. The rearrangement links TRBV7-2 to TRBJ2-5; D not resolved. The CDR3 is 15 residues long. Germline lookup yields CDR1 SGHTA and CDR2 FQGNSA. Trimming pared 1 base from V and 0 bases from J, leaving 9 bases between. The CDR3 is CASSLVAQYQETQYF. CDR3 nucleotide sequence: TGTGCCAGCAGCTTAGTTGCACAGTACCAAGAGACCCAGTACTTC. Together with reference TRBV7-2 and TRBJ2-5, the CDR3 gives the full variable domain: GAGVSQSPSNKVTEKGKDVELRCDPISGHTALYWYRQSLGQGLEFLIYFQGNSAPDKSGLPSDRFSAERTGGSVSTLTIQRTQQEDSAVYLCASSLVAQYQETQYFGPGTRLLVL.

The table lists this clonotype with a few counts. The rearrangement joins TRBV25-1 to TRBJ2-7, with D perhaps matching TRBD1 (7 bases). V was cut by 6 bases and J by 2 bases, with 17 bases left in between. Germline V gene data show CDR1 as MGHDK and CDR2 as SYGVNS. There are 15 residues in the CDR3. CDR3 loop: CASSSGGRPPYEQYF. CDR3 sequence (DNA): TGTGCCAGCAGCTCAGGGGGGAGGCCCCCCTACGAGCAGTACTTC.

This sequence joins TRBV27 and TRBJ2-3; 10 bases match TRBD2. The CDR3 runs 17 residues. V was clipped by 5 bases and J by 8 bases; unmatched bases: 16. Germline V gene sequence: CDR1 MNHEY, CDR2 SMNVEV (reference sequence). DNA of the CDR3: TGTGCCAGCAGTCCCTTAGCGGGAGGCCCATTAAGAGCTACGCAGTATTTT. Its translation is CASSPLAGGPLRATQYF.

The sample holds a few counts of this clonotype. This rearrangement joins TRBV29-1 to TRBJ1-1, with 10 bases that match TRBD1. Per the germline V gene, CDR1 is SQVTM and CDR2 is ANQGSEA. The V and J ends lost 4 bases and 1 base, in that order; junction bases with no gene match: 3. This CDR3 has 14 residues. The CDR3 protein is CSVVRTGGNTEAFF. The DNA of the CDR3 is TGCAGCGTTGTAAGGACAGGGGGGAACACTGAAGCTTTCTTT.

This clonotype was detected only a few times. The chain couples TRBV6-1 to TRBJ2-1, with 15 positions matching TRBD2. J lost 4 bases, V lost 6 bases, and 13 bases had no gene match. Germline V lookup: CDR1 MNHNS, CDR2 SASEGT. The CDR3 covers 19 residues. The CDR3 here is CASSPQGLAGGRGYNEQFF. The CDR3 bases are TGTGCCAGCAGCCCACAGGGACTAGCGGGAGGTAGAGGGTACAATGAGCAGTTCTTC.

V gene TRBV29-1 combines with J gene TRBJ2-7; no clear D. The CDR3 is made up of 13 amino acids. Trimming stripped 7 bases from V and 3 bases from J, with 16 bases between. Germline V gene lookup returns CDR1 SQVTM and CDR2 ANQGSEA. The CDR3 reads CSDRSLANYEQYF. DNA of the CDR3: TGCAGCGACCGGTCGCTGGCGAACTACGAGCAGTACTTC.

In its sample, this clonotype was seen a few times. The rearrangement uses TRBV6-1 and TRBJ2-1, with 8 nucleotides matching TRBD1. The CDR3 consists of 16 residues. Germline V lookup: CDR1 MNHNS, CDR2 SASEGT. After removal of 6 bases from V and 2 bases from J, the junction contained 9 bases not matched to a gene. The CDR3 DNA reads TGTGCCAGCAGAGCCAGAGGACAGGGCGCCTACAATGAGCAGTTCTTC. Its translation: CASRARGQGAYNEQFF.

The chain recombines TRBV12-3 or TRBV12-4 with TRBJ2-6; maybe TRBD2 (5 bases). The CDR3 extends over 17 amino acids. The V and J ends lost 4 bases and 3 bases respectively, with 16 bases between them. CDR3 coding DNA: TGTGCCAGCAGTTCCAGGAGGTTCGCGCATGGGGCCAACGTCCTGACTTTC. Translation gives CASSSRRFAHGANVLTF.

V gene TRBV5-1 combines with J gene TRBJ2-1, with D perhaps assigned TRBD1 or TRBD2 (5 bases each). CDR3 length equals 16 residues. Germline loops: CDR1 SGHRS, CDR2 YFSETQ. The germline V and J ends were trimmed by 0 bases and 6 bases, with 16 bases remaining between them. The CDR3 here is CASSLGRGAPSNEQFF. As DNA, the CDR3 is TGCGCCAGCAGCTTGGGCCGGGGCGCCCCCAGCAATGAGCAGTTCTTC.

The rearrangement links TRBV29-1 to TRBJ2-2; D is possibly TRBD1 (6 bases). Germline V gene data show CDR1 as SQVTM and CDR2 as ANQGSEA. Deletions cut 7 bases from V and 7 bases from J, with 16 bases between. The CDR3 runs 13 residues. The CDR3, as DNA: TGCAGCGGGACCGACAGGTCCGGCGGGGAGCTGTTTTTT. Translated, it gives CSGTDRSGGELFF.

The gene calls are TRBV20-1 and TRBJ2-5, with 8 nucleotides matching TRBD2. Germline V gene lookup returns CDR1 DFQATT and CDR2 SNEGSKA (reference sequence). This CDR3 is 13 amino acids long. Germline trimming cut 1 base from V and 6 bases from J; bases unmatched to any gene: 4. In DNA, the CDR3 is TGCAGTGCTAGAGGTAGCGGGGCGAAGACCCAGTACTTC. It encodes CSARGSGAKTQYF.

This chain connects TRBV7-8 to TRBJ2-5; 8 nucleotides align to TRBD1. The J call may not be correct, given that the DNA end is closer to TRBJ2-7. CDR1 SGHVS and CDR2 FQNEAQ come from the germline V gene. This CDR3 region has 15 residues. The chain's CDR3 is CASSLVRQGIYEQYF. CDR3 nucleotides: TGTGCCAGCAGCTTAGTGAGACAGGGGATCTACGAGCAGTACTTC.

This rearrangement joins TRBV20-1 to TRBJ2-4; D unclear. The tail of the sequence fits TRBJ2-7 better, so the J call may be wrong. The CDR3 covers 12 residues. Germline V gene data show CDR1 as DFQATT and CDR2 as SNEGSKA (reference sequence). CDR3 nucleotides: TGCAGTGCTAGCAGACTTAACTACGAGCAGTACTTC. Translating gives CSASRLNYEQYF.

The chain is built from TRBV7-2 and TRBJ1-2; D may be TRBD1 (6 bases). Trimming took 2 bases from V and 4 from J, leaving 8 bases between them. The CDR3 covers 13 residues. Germline values: CDR1 SGHTA, CDR2 FQGNSA. CDR3 loop: CASSLWTVYGYTF. The CDR3 bases are TGTGCCAGCAGCTTATGGACAGTCTATGGCTACACCTTC.

The rearrangement uses TRBV29-1 and TRBJ2-5, with D maybe TRBD1 (6 bases). Germline V gene lookup returns CDR1 SQVTM and CDR2 ANQGSEA. Trimming took 5 bases from V and 4 from J, leaving 17 bases between them. The CDR3 totals 14 residues. CDR3 sequence: CSVSSQGLGETQYF. The DNA of the CDR3 is TGCAGCGTTAGTTCCCAGGGGTTGGGAGAGACCCAGTACTTC.

This chain joins TRBV7-9 and TRBJ2-5, with D unclear. The J call may be faulty, since TRBJ2-7 better matches the DNA end. This CDR3 contains 17 residues. In germline, CDR1 is SEHNR, CDR2 FQNEAQ (reference sequence). As DNA, the CDR3 is TGTGCCAGCAGCTTATTCGTCTGGGAAGCCGCGACTCACGAGCAGTACTTC. It is translated as CASSLFVWEAATHEQYF.

This clonotype was counted a single time. The CDR3, as DNA: TGTGCCAGCAGTGAGACGCCCAGCTCCTACAATGAGCAGTTCTTC. Its translation: CASSETPSSYNEQFF. V gene TRBV7-2 combines with J gene TRBJ2-1; D ambiguous. The germline gives CDR1 SGHTA, CDR2 FQGNSA. This CDR3 is 15 amino acids long. Trimming took off 6 bases at V and 0 bases at J, with 12 bases between the two ends.

CDR3 in amino acids: CASSLYTGEQFF. The CDR3 DNA follows: TGTGCCAGCAGCTTATATACTGGAGAGCAGTTCTTC. The chain is built from TRBV7-8 and TRBJ2-1; D ambiguous. Trimming cost V 2 bases and J 10 bases, with 9 bases left between them. This CDR3 region has 12 residues. Germline V gives CDR1 SGHVS, CDR2 FQNEAQ.

CDR3 nucleotide sequence: TGTGCCAGCAGCCAAGTGGGCGGGGCCCACTCCTACAATGAGCAGTTCTTC. Translating it yields CASSQVGGAHSYNEQFF. J is TRBJ2-1 and V is TRBV3-1, with TRBD2 as a possible D gene (6 bases). The CDR3 is 17 amino acids. The V and J ends lost 1 base and 0 bases respectively, with 13 bases between them. Germline V gives CDR1 LGHDT, CDR2 YNNKEL (reference sequence).

The chain recombines TRBV4-2 with TRBJ2-7; TRBD2 aligns across 7 bases. CDR1 is LGHNA, CDR2 YNFKEQ, per germline. V was pared by 3 bases and J by 5 bases, with 10 bases of the junction left unmatched. CDR3 size: 15 residues. The CDR3 reads CASSQEAGTPNEQYF. CDR3 sequence (DNA): TGTGCCAGCAGCCAGGAAGCGGGAACTCCTAACGAGCAGTACTTC.

This clonotype has just one count. V usage is TRBV7-9 and J usage is TRBJ1-1; D remains unclear. Deletions cut 5 bases from V and 8 bases from J, with 9 bases between. CDR1 and CDR2 from the germline V gene are SEHNR and FQNEAQ (reference sequence). This CDR3 comprises 11 residues. Here the CDR3 DNA reads TGTGCCAGCAGCATTCGGGCCGAAGCTTTCTTT. Protein: CASSIRAEAFF.